The 18 T cell receptor beta chains in this list originate from one sample, sequenced in a study of cytomegalovirus exposure and HLA in healthy donors (dated 2017 in TCRdb). Library prep was done by the immunoSEQ multiplex PCR assay. The multiplex PCR relied on a mix of 60 forward primers for TCR Vbeta segments and 13 reverse primers for TCR Jbeta segments. TCRdb holds this immuneACCESS table with in-frame rearrangements only. Some clones are missing; in checked studies, unresolved V genes explain under half, and the rest has no known cause. The table held for this sample gives 45,000 to 70,000 clones. Of the sample, 10% to 15% is held by the ten largest clones. The sample comprised PBMCs. These receptors all come from a woman aged 25 to 39 in good health and CMV-seropositive.

The chain links TRBV6-6 to TRBJ1-3; D unclear. V gave up 6 bases and J gave up 0 bases, with 9 bases separating them. CDR3 length: 14 residues. Germline CDR1 reads MNHNY; CDR2 reads SVGAGI (reference sequence). CDR3 region: CASSPTSSGNTIYF. The CDR3 bases are TGTGCCAGCAGCCCGACAAGCTCTGGAAACACCATATATTTT.

This clone is classed as medium-sized (0.01 to 0.1%) by frequency. J is TRBJ2-7 and V is TRBV10-3, with TRBD2 matching over 10 bases. With 4 bases clipped from V and 2 bases from J, the junction kept 11 bases outside the gene matches. This CDR3 spans 17 amino acids. Germline V gene data show CDR1 as ENHRY and CDR2 as SYGVKD. In DNA, the CDR3 is TGTGCCATCAGTGTAGGTCTAGCGGGGGTTGCTGCCTACGAGCAGTACTTC. Protein: CAISVGLAGVAAYEQYF.

The V and J genes are TRBV4-2 and TRBJ2-7; D is unclear. This CDR3 region has 15 residues. V dropped 1 base and J dropped 4 bases, with 14 bases sitting between them. Per germline, CDR1 LGHNA and CDR2 YNFKEQ. CDR3 nucleotide sequence: TGTGCCAGCAGCCAAGCCTACAGCCTACCTTACGAGCAGTACTTC. Its translation is CASSQAYSLPYEQYF.

The chain combines TRBV30 with TRBJ1-3; maybe TRBD1 (6 bases). V was shortened by 5 bases and J by 2 bases, with 13 bases between the two germline ends. The CDR3 covers 14 residues. The germline V gene encodes CDR1 GTSNPN and CDR2 SVGIG (reference sequence). DNA for the CDR3: TGTGCCTGGGGGCTGGGGACACCTGGAAACACCATATATTTT. This gives the protein CAWGLGTPGNTIYF. Full variable domain (remainder filled in from reference TRBV30 and TRBJ1-3): SQTIHQWPATLVQPVGSPLSLECTVEGTSNPNLYWYRQAAGRGLQLLFYSVGIGQISSEVPQNLSASRPQDRQFILSSKKLLLSDSGFYLCAWGLGTPGNTIYFGEGSWLTVV.

The rearrangement joins TRBV19 to TRBJ2-2, with 9 nucleotides matching TRBD1. The CDR3 totals 14 residues. Trimming removed 8 bases from V and 7 bases from J; junction bases left unmatched: 8. Per germline, CDR1 LNHDA and CDR2 SQIVND (reference sequence). The CDR3 here is CASHRDRDLGELFF. The CDR3 DNA reads as TGTGCCAGTCACCGGGACAGGGATCTCGGGGAGCTGTTTTTT.

The chain combines TRBV18 with TRBJ1-5; perhaps TRBD1 as D (6 bases). Germline CDR1 and CDR2: KGHSH and LQKENI. The ends were cut back, 5 bases at V and 1 base at J, with 15 bases in the middle. The CDR3 runs to 16 residues. DNA for the CDR3: TGTGCCAGCTCAATGAACAGGGTTGGGAGCAATCAGCCCCAGCATTTT. Protein product: CASSMNRVGSNQPQHF.

The CDR3 sequence is CASTYLGRGTDTQYF. The CDR3 DNA sequence: TGTGCCAGCACTTACCTTGGCAGGGGCACAGATACGCAGTATTTT. The chain joins TRBV7-9 to TRBJ2-3, with a possible D match to TRBD1 (5 bases). Germline loops: CDR1 SEHNR, CDR2 FQNEAQ (reference sequence). The CDR3 sequence is 15 residues long. The V end was cut by 7 bases, the J end by 1 base, with 15 bases between.

V usage is TRBV28 and J usage is TRBJ1-3, with 7 bases that match TRBD1. This CDR3 region has 16 residues. Germline-derived CDR1 and CDR2 are MDHEN and SYDVKM. After removal of 2 bases from V and 4 bases from J, the junction contained 8 bases not matched to a gene. The CDR3 DNA follows: TGTGCCAGCAGTTTACCCGACAGGGTGGGGGGAAACACCATATATTTT. It specifies CASSLPDRVGGNTIYF.

This chain joins TRBV6-5 and TRBJ2-7; 7 bases map to TRBD1. Per the germline V gene, CDR1 is MNHEY and CDR2 is SVGAGI. The V segment lost 8 bases and the J segment 3 bases; nucleotides outside the gene matches: 7. This CDR3 has 13 residues. CDR3 DNA sequence: TGTGCCAGCCGACACCAGGGGGTCTACGAGCAGTACTTC. Amino acid sequence: CASRHQGVYEQYF.

The rearrangement uses TRBV5-1 and TRBJ2-3; 11 nucleotides align to TRBD2. The CDR3 runs to 17 residues. Germline V CDR1 and CDR2: SGHRS, YFSETQ. With V trimmed by 3 bases and J by 0 bases, 6 bases remained unmatched. Here the CDR3 DNA reads TGCGCCAGCAGCTCGGCACTAGCGGGGGCGAGCACAGATACGCAGTATTTT. Translation: CASSSALAGASTDTQYF.

This chain links TRBV11-2 with TRBJ2-5; TRBD2 aligns across 8 bases. V shed 2 bases and J 4 bases; nucleotides not matched to a gene: 9. This CDR3 comprises 16 residues. Germline-derived CDR1 and CDR2 are SGHAT and FQNNGV. For the CDR3, the DNA is TGTGCCAGCAGCTTAAAAGGGACTAGTATGGGAGAGACCCAGTACTTC. As protein: CASSLKGTSMGETQYF.

This sequence joins TRBV9 and TRBJ2-3; TRBD2 agrees at 9 bases. With V trimmed by 1 base and J by 5 bases, 8 bases remained unmatched. CDR1 is SGDLS and CDR2 is YYNGEE in the germline V gene. The CDR3 runs to 16 residues. As DNA, the CDR3 is TGTGCCAGCAGCGTATCCCTAGCGGGGACGGGAGATACGCAGTATTTT. Protein sequence: CASSVSLAGTGDTQYF.

The rearrangement joins TRBV7-2 to TRBJ1-1, with D possibly TRBD1 on 5 matching bases. Trimming left V 2 bases short and J 2 bases short, with 12 bases between. CDR3 length: 15 amino acids. Germline V gene data show CDR1 as SGHTA and CDR2 as FQGNSA. Here the CDR3 DNA reads TGTGCCAGCAGCTTAATAGGGGCGATTAACACTGAAGCTTTCTTT. Encoded protein: CASSLIGAINTEAFF.

The chain combines TRBV18 with TRBJ1-1; 8 nucleotides match TRBD1. The germline gives CDR1 KGHSH, CDR2 LQKENI. CDR3 size: 13 residues. V dropped 2 bases and J dropped 7; count of bases not matched to a gene: 3. DNA of the CDR3: TGTGCCAGCTCACCATCAGACAGGGGTGAAGCTTTCTTT. It encodes CASSPSDRGEAFF. The full variable domain, its missing parts supplied by reference TRBV18 and TRBJ1-1, is NAGVMQNPRHLVRRRGQEARLRCSPMKGHSHVYWYRQLPEEGLKFMVYLQKENIIDESGMPKERFSAEFPKEGPSILRIQQVVRGDSAAYFCASSPSDRGEAFFGQGTRLTVV.

The chain links TRBV5-1 to TRBJ1-6, with unresolved D. Germline V gives CDR1 SGHRS, CDR2 YFSETQ. V was pared by 0 bases and J by 7 bases, with 8 bases between. This CDR3 has 14 residues. The CDR3 sequence: CASSLGVLNSPLHF. The CDR3 nucleotides read TGCGCCAGCAGCTTGGGTGTCCTAAATTCACCCCTCCACTTT.

The chain combines TRBV30 with TRBJ1-1; a weak D match, TRBD1 (5 bases). This CDR3 comprises 12 residues. V was shortened by 3 bases and J by 4 bases, with 9 bases between the two germline ends. Germline lookup yields CDR1 GTSNPN and CDR2 SVGIG (reference sequence). The CDR3 loop reads CAWRAGFTEAFF. The CDR3 region has the DNA TGTGCCTGGAGGGCAGGGTTCACTGAAGCTTTCTTT. The full variable domain, completed using reference TRBV30 and TRBJ1-1, is SQTIHQWPATLVQPVGSPLSLECTVEGTSNPNLYWYRQAAGRGLQLLFYSVGIGQISSEVPQNLSASRPQDRQFILSSKKLLLSDSGFYLCAWRAGFTEAFFGQGTRLTVV.

As concerns this clone: Other DNA sequences from this sample encode an identical CDR3 as well. J is TRBJ1-6 and V is TRBV7-9; 9 positions match TRBD1. Germline V lookup: CDR1 SEHNR, CDR2 FQNEAQ (reference sequence). The CDR3 totals 15 residues. With V trimmed by 3 bases and J by 7 bases, 4 bases remained unmatched. CDR3 bases: TGTGCCAGCAGCTTGGACAGGGGAGGGAATTCACCCCTCCACTTT. Its protein product is CASSLDRGGNSPLHF.

The rearrangement joins TRBV5-6 to TRBJ1-1; tentatively, D is TRBD1 (5 bases). The CDR3 sequence is 15 residues long. Trimming removed 5 bases at V and 3 bases at J, with 17 bases between. The V gene's germline CDR1 is SGHDT and CDR2 YYEEEE. CDR3 amino acids: CASRGRRALDTEAFF. CDR3 in DNA: TGTGCCAGCAGGGGGCGGAGGGCTCTGGACACTGAAGCTTTCTTT.